This TCR beta chain was documented in a study of blood T cell repertoires in COVID-19. At the level of the study: Samples representing acute and convalescent COVID-19 were sourced from the United States, Italy and Spain. PBMCs, B-cell-depleted T cells, or T cells were the source of the cDNA or gDNA that made up the material.

CDR3 length: 14 residues. Germline CDR1 reads SQVTM; CDR2 reads ANQGSEA. V shed 7 bases and J 4 bases; nucleotides not matched to a gene: 10. As processed by the authors: Estimation of nucleated cell counts relied on the amplification of reference gene primers. The table came from immunoSEQ multiplex PCR; TCRdb's copy has only in-frame clones and leaves some out. D and trimming come from the DNA, and the V and J calls and clone size come from that table. The sample lists about 94,000 clones, around 80% seen once, with about half in the top ten. This clonotype was obtained from a human donor in a cohort sampled during active COVID-19. Sequencing input: peripheral blood. The J gene is TRBJ1-1, the V gene TRBV29-1; TRBD1 aligns across 9 bases. The chain's CDR3 is CSGITGGRGTEAFF. DNA of the CDR3: TGCAGCGGGATAACAGGGGGCCGCGGCACTGAAGCTTTCTTT.